These 12 T cell receptor beta chains share one sample of origin, sequenced in a study of control samples from healthy donors and cancer patients. This table comes from immunoSEQ multiplex PCR, and its TCRdb copy is limited to in-frame clones, with some not included. The profile covers 150,000 to 200,000 clones, with roughly 88% appearing a single time and approximately 4.9% taken by the ten largest. Sequencing was performed on blood. The receptor source for this set is a woman under 40 in good health.

The chain carries TRBV27 and TRBJ1-5; D unclear. The CDR3 covers 14 residues. Trimming took off 5 bases at V and 2 bases at J, with 10 bases between the two ends. From germline, CDR1 is MNHEY and CDR2 SMNVEV (reference sequence). The CDR3 DNA reads as TGTGCCAGCAGTCGGACGGAAGGCAATCAGCCCCAGCATTTT. It encodes CASSRTEGNQPQHF.

This rearrangement joins TRBV28 to TRBJ1-1, with D tentatively TRBD1 (5 bases). Trimming left V 3 bases short and J 4 bases short, with 12 bases between. The CDR3 has 14 residues. CDR1 is MDHEN and CDR2 is SYDVKM in the germline V gene. This chain's CDR3 is CASSFLGVGTEAFF. CDR3 bases: TGTGCCAGCAGTTTTTTGGGGGTAGGCACTGAAGCTTTCTTT.

The chain employs TRBV15 and TRBJ2-3, with 9 bases aligning to TRBD2. The V gene's germline CDR1 is LNHNV and CDR2 YYDKDF (reference sequence). The length of the CDR3 is 18 residues. V shed 6 bases and J 0 bases; nucleotides not matched to a gene: 13. The CDR3 bases are TGTGCCACCAGGTCCGGACTAGCGAGTACTCCTAGCACAGATACGCAGTATTTT. This codes for CATRSGLASTPSTDTQYF.

V usage is TRBV6-5 and J usage is TRBJ1-6; TRBD1 might be the D (5 bases). With 8 bases removed from V and 9 bases from J, the gap between germline ends came to 17 bases. Germline loops: CDR1 MNHEY, CDR2 SVGAGI. This CDR3 contains 14 residues. The DNA of the CDR3 is TGTGCCAGCGGGGGGTCCGCGGGCGTTTCACCCCTCCACTTT. Translation gives CASGGSAGVSPLHF.

The chain has TRBV4-1 and TRBJ2-5, with 7 bases fitting TRBD1. Germline CDR1 reads MGHRA; CDR2 reads YSYEKL. The CDR3 runs to 15 residues. V dropped 4 bases and J dropped 2; count of bases not matched to a gene: 7. The CDR3 loop is CASSRLNRGQETQYF. CDR3 nucleotide sequence: TGCGCCAGCAGCCGTCTAAACAGGGGTCAAGAGACCCAGTACTTC.

The rearrangement joins TRBV6-6 to TRBJ2-3; D possibly uses TRBD1 or TRBD2 (5 bases each). CDR1 is MNHNY, CDR2 SVGAGI, per germline (reference sequence). V lost 2 bases, J lost 2 bases, and 14 bases lay in between. CDR3 length: 16 residues. Here the CDR3 DNA reads TGTGCCAGCAGTTACCGGGCCGGGACGGTCACAGATACGCAGTATTTT. The encoded protein is CASSYRAGTVTDTQYF.

This clone was picked up many times. The chain uses TRBV15 and TRBJ2-7; no reliable D call. The CDR3 runs to 15 residues. The germline V gene has CDR1 LNHNV and CDR2 YYDKDF (reference sequence). The V end lost 0 bases, the J end lost 0 bases, and 9 bases lay between the germline ends. The chain's CDR3 is CATSRDVALSYEQYF. In nucleotides, the CDR3 is TGTGCCACCAGCAGAGATGTGGCCCTCTCCTACGAGCAGTACTTC.

The rearrangement uses TRBV12-5 and TRBJ1-2, with 7 positions matching TRBD1. The ends lost 0 bases at V and 1 base at J; junction bases unmatched: 5. The CDR3 sequence is 16 residues long. CDR1 LGHNT and CDR2 FRNRAP come from the germline V gene. The CDR3 loop is CASGLVVGTDNYGYTF. CDR3 nucleotides: TGTGCTAGTGGTTTGGTAGTCGGGACAGATAACTATGGCTACACCTTC.

The rearrangement links TRBV9 to TRBJ2-1; 10 bases line up with TRBD2. Germline V gives CDR1 SGDLS, CDR2 YYNGEE. The trim removed 4 bases at V and 5 bases at J, leaving 6 bases unmatched. CDR3 size: 15 residues. CDR3 sequence: CASSPGLAAHNEQFF. As DNA, the CDR3 is TGTGCCAGCAGCCCCGGACTAGCGGCACACAATGAGCAGTTCTTC.

The rearrangement uses TRBV21-1 and TRBJ2-7; the D call TRBD2 from the table was never checked on the DNA. TRBV21-1 is given as a pseudogene. This CDR3 contains 17 residues. CDR3 sequence reads: CASSKWSVVLHAYEQYF. The CDR3, as DNA: TGTGCCAGCAGCAAATGGTCGGTCGTTCTCCACGCCTACGAGCAGTACTTC.

The chain links TRBV5-5 to TRBJ2-7; TRBD2 might be the D (6 bases). The CDR3 is 14 residues long. The germline V and J ends were trimmed by 3 bases and 4 bases, with 14 bases remaining between them. CDR1 is SGHKS and CDR2 is YYEKEE in the germline V gene (reference sequence). The chain's CDR3 is CASSWADGGYEQYV. CDR3 nucleotide sequence: TGTGCCAGCAGCTGGGCGGACGGGGGTTACGAGCAGTACGTC.

The CDR3 spells CASSLGPLIPTDNEQFF. CDR3 bases: TGTGCCAGCAGTCTGGGCCCCCTCATCCCGACAGACAATGAGCAGTTCTTC. The V gene is TRBV2, the J gene TRBJ2-1; tentative D call: TRBD1 (5 bases). Deletions cut 5 bases from V and 5 bases from J, with 22 bases between. This CDR3 contains 17 residues. The germline V gene has CDR1 SNHLY and CDR2 FYNNEI.